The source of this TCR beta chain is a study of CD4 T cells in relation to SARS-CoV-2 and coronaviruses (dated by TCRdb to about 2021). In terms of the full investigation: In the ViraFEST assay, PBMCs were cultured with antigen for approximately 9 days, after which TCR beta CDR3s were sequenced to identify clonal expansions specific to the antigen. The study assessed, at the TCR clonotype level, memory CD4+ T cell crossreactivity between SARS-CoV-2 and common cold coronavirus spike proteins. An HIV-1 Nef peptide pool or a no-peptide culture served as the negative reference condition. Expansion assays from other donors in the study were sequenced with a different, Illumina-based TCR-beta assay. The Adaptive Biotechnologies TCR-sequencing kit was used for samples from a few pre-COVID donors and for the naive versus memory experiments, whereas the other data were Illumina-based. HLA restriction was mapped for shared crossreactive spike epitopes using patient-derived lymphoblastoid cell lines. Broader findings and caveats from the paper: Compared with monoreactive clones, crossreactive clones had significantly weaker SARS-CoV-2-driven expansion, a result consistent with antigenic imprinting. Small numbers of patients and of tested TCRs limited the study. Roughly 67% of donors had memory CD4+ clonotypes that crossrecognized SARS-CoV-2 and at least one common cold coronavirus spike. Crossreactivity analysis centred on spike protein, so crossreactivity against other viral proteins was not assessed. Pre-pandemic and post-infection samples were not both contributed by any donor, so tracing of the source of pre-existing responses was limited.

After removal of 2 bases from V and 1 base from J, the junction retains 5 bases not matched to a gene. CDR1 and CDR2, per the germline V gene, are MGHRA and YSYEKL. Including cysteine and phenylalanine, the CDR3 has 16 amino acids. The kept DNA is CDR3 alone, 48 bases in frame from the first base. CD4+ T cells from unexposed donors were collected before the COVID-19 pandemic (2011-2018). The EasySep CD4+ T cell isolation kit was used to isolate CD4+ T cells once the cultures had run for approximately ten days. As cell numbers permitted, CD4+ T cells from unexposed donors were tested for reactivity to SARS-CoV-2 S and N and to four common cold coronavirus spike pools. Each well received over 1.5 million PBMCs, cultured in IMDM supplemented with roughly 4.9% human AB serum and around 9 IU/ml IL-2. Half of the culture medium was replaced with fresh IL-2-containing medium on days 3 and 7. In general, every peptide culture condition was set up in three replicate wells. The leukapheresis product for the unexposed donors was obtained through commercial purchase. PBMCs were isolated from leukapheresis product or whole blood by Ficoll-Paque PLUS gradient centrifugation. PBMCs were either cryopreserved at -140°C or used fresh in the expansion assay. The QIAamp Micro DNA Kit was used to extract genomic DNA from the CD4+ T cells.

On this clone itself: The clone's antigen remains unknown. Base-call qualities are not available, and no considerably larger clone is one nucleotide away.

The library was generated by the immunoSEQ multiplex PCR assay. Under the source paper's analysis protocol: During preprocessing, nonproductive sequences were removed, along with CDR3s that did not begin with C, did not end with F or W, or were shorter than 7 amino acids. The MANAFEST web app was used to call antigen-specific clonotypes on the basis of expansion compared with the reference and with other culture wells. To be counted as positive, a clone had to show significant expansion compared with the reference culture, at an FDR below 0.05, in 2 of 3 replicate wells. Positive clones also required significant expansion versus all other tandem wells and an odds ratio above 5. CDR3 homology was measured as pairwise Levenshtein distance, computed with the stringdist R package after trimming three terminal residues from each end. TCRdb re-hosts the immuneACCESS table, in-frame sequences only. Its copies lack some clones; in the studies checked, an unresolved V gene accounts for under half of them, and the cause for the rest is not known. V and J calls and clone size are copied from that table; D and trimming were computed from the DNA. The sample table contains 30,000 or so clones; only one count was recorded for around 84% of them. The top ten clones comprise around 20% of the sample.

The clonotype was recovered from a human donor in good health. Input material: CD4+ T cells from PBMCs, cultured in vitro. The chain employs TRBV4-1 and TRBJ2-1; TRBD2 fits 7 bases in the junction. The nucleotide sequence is TGCGCCAGCAGCCAACCCGGACTAGTGTCCTACAATGAGCAGTTCTTC. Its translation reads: CASSQPGLVSYNEQFF.